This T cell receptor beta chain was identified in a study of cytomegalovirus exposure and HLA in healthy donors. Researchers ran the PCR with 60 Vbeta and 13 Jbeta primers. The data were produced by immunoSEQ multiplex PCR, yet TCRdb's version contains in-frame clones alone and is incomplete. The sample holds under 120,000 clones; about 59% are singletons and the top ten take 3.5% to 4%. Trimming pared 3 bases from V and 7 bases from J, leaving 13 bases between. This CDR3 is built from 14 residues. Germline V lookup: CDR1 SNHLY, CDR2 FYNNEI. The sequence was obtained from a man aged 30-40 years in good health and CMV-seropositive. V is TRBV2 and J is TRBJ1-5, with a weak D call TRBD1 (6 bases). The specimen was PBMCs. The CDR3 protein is CASSDRTVKQPQHF. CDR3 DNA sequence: TGTGCCAGCAGTGACAGGACAGTTAAGCAGCCCCAGCATTTT. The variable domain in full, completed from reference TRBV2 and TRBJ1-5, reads EPEVTQTPSHQVTQMGQEVILRCVPISNHLYFYWYRQILGQKVEFLVSFYNNEISEKSEIFDDQFSVERPDGSNFTLKIRSTKLEDSAMYFCASSDRTVKQPQHFGDGTRLSIL.